This TCR beta chain came from a study of blood T cell repertoires in COVID-19. Looking at the study overall: Acute and convalescent COVID-19 samples came from the United States, Italy and Spain. PBMCs, B-cell-depleted T cells, or T cells provided the cDNA or gDNA that made up the material.

Authors' methods: It was from reference gene primer amplification that nucleated cell counts were estimated. The table came from immunoSEQ multiplex PCR; TCRdb's copy has only in-frame clones and leaves some out. V and J calls and clone size come straight from that table; D and trimming were deduced from the DNA. Of about 220,000 clones listed, approximately 86% were seen once; the top ten hold over 12%. Individuals drawn from around 25 US areas were roughly 18 to 95 years old. The CDR3 loop spans 13 amino acids. With 9 bases clipped from V and 3 bases from J, the junction kept 1 base outside the gene matches. The germline CDR1 and CDR2 sequences are SNHLY and FYNNEI.

The clonotype originates from a woman between 45 and 60 years old with acute COVID-19. Material: PBMCs or T cells enriched from blood (not recorded which). The chain couples TRBV2 to TRBJ2-1; 11 bases are a match to TRBD1. Here the CDR3 DNA reads TGTGCCAGGGGGACAGGGGGCTACAATGAGCAGTTCTTC. Translating it yields CARGTGGYNEQFF.